Listed here are 27 T cell receptor beta chains from one sample, sequenced in a study of graft-versus-host responses after intestinal transplantation. The repertoire was sequenced with immunoSEQ multiplex PCR; TCRdb's copy has only in-frame clones and lacks some. The sample yields roughly 100,000 clones, roughly 90% seen once. Their cognate antigens are unknown. The sample was unstimulated CD4+ T cells sorted from spleen or lymph node cells, taken before intestinal transplant. These receptors were taken from a human donor who received an intestinal transplant.

V and J are TRBV5-1 and TRBJ2-7; TRBD2 agrees at 13 bases. The CDR3 length is 15 residues. CDR1 is SGHRS, CDR2 YFSETQ, per germline. With V trimmed by 4 bases and J by 2 bases, 3 bases remained unmatched. The CDR3 reads CASSLGTSGTYEQYF. The CDR3 DNA reads TGCGCCAGCAGCCTGGGGACTAGCGGGACCTACGAGCAGTACTTC.

The CDR3 spells CASSLRLAGGSDTQYF. The CDR3 DNA is TGTGCCAGCAGCTTGAGGCTAGCGGGGGGTAGCGATACGCAGTATTTT. The chain carries TRBV7-9 and TRBJ2-3, with 11 bases lining up with TRBD2. The ends lost 3 bases at V and 6 bases at J; junction bases unmatched: 8. This CDR3 has 16 residues. Germline CDR1 reads SEHNR; CDR2 reads FQNEAQ (reference sequence).

Worth noting for this clone: One end of the junction varies from germline; a read error may be responsible. The chain uses TRBV6-5 and TRBJ1-5, with 8 bases identical to TRBD1. The germline gives CDR1 MNHEY, CDR2 SVGAGI. The CDR3 contains 15 residues. The CDR3 here is CANSYSRTGNQPQHF. The CDR3 DNA reads TGTGCCAACAGTTACTCAAGGACAGGGAATCAGCCCCAGCATTTT.

This chain connects TRBV11-2 to TRBJ2-2; D is uncertain. Trimming cost V 3 bases and J 6 bases, with 5 bases left between them. Germline CDR1 is SGHAT and CDR2 is FQNNGV. This CDR3 comprises 12 residues. CDR3 bases: TGTGCCAGCAGCTTTGACTCCGGGGAGCTGTTTTTT. Its protein product is CASSFDSGELFF.

The chain joins TRBV6-1 to TRBJ1-1; the D gene is possibly TRBD1 (5 bases). The CDR3 has 14 residues. CDR1 MNHNS and CDR2 SASEGT come from the germline V gene. V shed 3 bases and J shed 3 bases, with 11 bases lying between them. CDR3 loop: CASSERIRDTEAFF. The CDR3 DNA sequence: TGTGCCAGCAGTGAGAGAATCAGGGACACTGAAGCTTTCTTT.

The chain has TRBV2 and TRBJ2-5, with 10 positions matching TRBD2. Germline trimming cut 6 bases from V and 5 bases from J; bases unmatched to any gene: 9. Germline V gene data show CDR1 as SNHLY and CDR2 as FYNNEI. This CDR3 region has 15 residues. In DNA, the CDR3 is TGTGCCAGCAGGGGACCGGGACTAGCGATGGAGACCCAGTACTTC. Translating it yields CASRGPGLAMETQYF.

The chain employs TRBV5-1 and TRBJ2-3; D gene unclear. Germline V gene data show CDR1 as SGHRS and CDR2 as YFSETQ. The CDR3 extends over 12 amino acids. V was trimmed by 0 bases and J by 7 bases, leaving 6 bases between them. DNA for the CDR3: TGCGCCAGCAGCTTGGATATCAATACGCAGTATTTT. This gives the protein CASSLDINTQYF.

This CDR3 is CASSPEGVRYNEQFF. CDR3 nucleotide sequence: TGTGCCAGCAGCCCCGAGGGAGTTCGCTACAATGAGCAGTTCTTC. The chain is built from TRBV9 and TRBJ2-1, with a possible D match to TRBD2 (5 bases). The V end was cut by 4 bases, the J end by 3 bases, with 14 bases between. The CDR3 consists of 15 residues. The V gene's germline CDR1 is SGDLS and CDR2 YYNGEE. The variable domain in full, completed from reference TRBV9 and TRBJ2-1, reads DSGVTQTPKHLITATGQRVTLRCSPRSGDLSVYWYQQSLDQGLQFLIQYYNGEERAKGNILERFSAQQFPDLHSELNLSSLELGDSALYFCASSPEGVRYNEQFFGPGTRLTVL.

The V call is TRBV29-1, the J call TRBJ1-2, with 9 bases aligning to TRBD1. The J segment lost 3 bases and the V segment lost 5 bases, leaving 7 bases of the junction unmatched. This CDR3 is built from 14 residues. Germline lookup yields CDR1 SQVTM and CDR2 ANQGSEA. The CDR3 nucleotides read TGCAGCGTTCTACAGGGGGCGCATGACTATGGCTACACCTTC. This codes for CSVLQGAHDYGYTF.

The CDR3 sequence is CASGLVSSEQFF. The CDR3 DNA reads TGTGCTAGTGGTTTGGTAAGCAGTGAGCAGTTCTTC. The V and J genes are TRBV12-5 and TRBJ2-1; no clear D. CDR1 is LGHNT, CDR2 FRNRAP, per germline. The CDR3 runs 12 residues. V dropped 0 bases and J dropped 9 bases, with 6 bases sitting between them.

The chain is built from TRBV6-1 and TRBJ2-5, with 7 bases matching TRBD1. The end of the DNA aligns better with TRBJ2-7, so the J call may be wrong. Germline-derived CDR1 and CDR2 are MNHNS and SASEGT. This CDR3 comprises 13 residues. In DNA, the CDR3 is TGTGCCAGCAGCCGACAGGGCTCCTACGAGCAGTACTTC. Amino acids: CASSRQGSYEQYF.

The J gene is TRBJ1-5, the V gene TRBV18; 8 bases map to TRBD1. CDR1 is KGHSH and CDR2 is LQKENI in the germline V gene. This CDR3 contains 18 residues. The J segment lost 6 bases and the V segment lost 3 bases, leaving 16 bases of the junction unmatched. The CDR3 DNA reads TGTGCCAGCTCACCCAAAATTCCAGGGGGCGCCGAGTTTCAGCCCCAGCATTTT. Amino acids: CASSPKIPGGAEFQPQHF.

The chain employs TRBV11-1 and TRBJ1-3; D remains unclear. The V end was cut by 10 bases, the J end by 7 bases, with 17 bases between. CDR1 SGHAT and CDR2 FQDESV come from the germline V gene (reference sequence). The CDR3 runs 13 residues. CDR3 nucleotides: TGTGCCACCCAATTGGATCCGCGGAACACCATATATTTT. Translated: CATQLDPRNTIYF.

V gene TRBV10-3 combines with J gene TRBJ1-2, with 10 nucleotides matching TRBD1. The germline gives CDR1 ENHRY, CDR2 SYGVKD. V lost 6 bases, J lost 2 bases, and 3 bases stayed unmatched. The CDR3 totals 14 residues. The CDR3 nucleotides read TGTGCCATCAGGGGGACAGGGGAGAACTATGGCTACACCTTC. It codes for CAIRGTGENYGYTF.

This sequence joins TRBV6-1 and TRBJ1-2; D possibly corresponds to TRBD1 (5 bases). Germline V lookup: CDR1 MNHNS, CDR2 SASEGT. Deletions cut 10 bases from V and 3 bases from J, with 15 bases between. The CDR3 extends over 13 amino acids. The CDR3 bases are TGTGCCACCAGGGTGAGGGGATACTATGGCTACACCTTC. Protein product: CATRVRGYYGYTF.

The genes are TRBV28 and TRBJ2-1; D possibly uses TRBD1 or TRBD2 (5 bases each). Germline CDR1 reads MDHEN; CDR2 reads SYDVKM. V was pared by 6 bases and J by 5 bases, with 17 bases between. This CDR3 spans 15 amino acids. The CDR3 nucleotides are TGTGCCAGCAGCCGAAGGACGGGGACCCACAATGAGCAGTTCTTC. Residues: CASSRRTGTHNEQFF.

The CDR3 reads CASSMGLAGITDTQYF. Here the CDR3 DNA reads TGTGCCAGTAGTATGGGTCTAGCGGGAATCACAGATACGCAGTATTTT. The chain recombines TRBV19 with TRBJ2-3; TRBD2 aligns across 9 bases. Trimming at V came to 3 bases and at J to 2 bases, leaving 6 bases not matched to a gene. Germline V lookup: CDR1 LNHDA, CDR2 SQIVND (reference sequence). The CDR3 is made up of 16 amino acids.

The V call is TRBV11-2, the J call TRBJ1-2, with 7 nucleotides matching TRBD1. The CDR3 runs to 14 residues. With 2 bases clipped from V and 6 bases from J, the junction kept 6 bases outside the gene matches. Germline V gene sequence: CDR1 SGHAT, CDR2 FQNNGV. The DNA of the CDR3 is TGTGCCAGCAGCTTAAGGGGGCGCCCGAATGGCTACACCTTC. As protein: CASSLRGRPNGYTF.

The gene calls are TRBV15 and TRBJ2-5, with a tentative D call TRBD2 (7 bases). The ends were cut back, 0 bases at V and 7 bases at J, with 24 bases in the middle. CDR1 and CDR2 (germline): LNHNV, YYDKDF (reference sequence). The length of the CDR3 is 18 residues. The chain's CDR3 is CATSRDPGRGSRSGTQYF. The CDR3 coding sequence is TGTGCCACCAGCAGAGATCCGGGGAGGGGGAGCCGATCTGGGACCCAGTACTTC.

V and J are TRBV4-1 and TRBJ1-1; no firm D call. This CDR3 spans 17 amino acids. V was clipped by 0 bases and J by 4 bases, with 18 bases between them. CDR1 and CDR2 (germline): MGHRA, YSYEKL. The CDR3 sequence: CASSQDIHDLRGTEAFF. The DNA for the CDR3 is TGCGCCAGCAGCCAAGATATTCACGACCTCCGGGGCACTGAAGCTTTCTTT.

This chain links TRBV14 with TRBJ1-2; D might be TRBD1 (5 bases). CDR1 SGHDN and CDR2 FVKESK come from the germline V gene. Trimming removed 0 bases from V and 6 bases from J, with 14 bases in between. The CDR3 covers 15 residues. The CDR3 nucleotides are TGTGCCAGCAGCCAAGAAGGGGCGGGTAGGAATGGCTACACCTTC. It is translated as CASSQEGAGRNGYTF.

The chain combines TRBV6-1 with TRBJ2-3; weak D call: TRBD1 (6 bases). The CDR3 loop spans 18 amino acids. With 4 bases removed from V and 2 bases from J, the gap between germline ends came to 22 bases. Looked up from germline, CDR1 is MNHNS and CDR2 is SASEGT. As DNA, the CDR3 is TGTGCCAGCAGTGGTTGGGGTTGGGGACATCAAATCACAGATACGCAGTATTTT. Translating gives CASSGWGWGHQITDTQYF.

The genes are TRBV7-3 and TRBJ2-3, with unresolved D. The CDR3 loop spans 12 amino acids. Germline CDR1 SGHTA, CDR2 FQGTGA. V lost 2 bases and J 2 bases, leaving 2 bases between the germline ends. CDR3 loop: CASSLDTDTQYF. CDR3 DNA: TGTGCCAGCAGCTTAGACACAGATACGCAGTATTTT. Filled out from reference TRBV7-3 and TRBJ2-3, the complete variable domain reads GAGVSQTPSNKVTEKGKYVELRCDPISGHTALYWYRQSLGQGPEFLIYFQGTGAADDSGLPNDRFFAVRPEGSVSTLKIQRTERGDSAVYLCASSLDTDTQYFGPGTRLTVL.

V usage is TRBV9 and J usage is TRBJ1-1, with 8 bases identical to TRBD1. J gave up 2 bases and V 4 bases, and 4 bases lay outside the gene matches. CDR3 length: 14 amino acids. The germline gives CDR1 SGDLS, CDR2 YYNGEE. The CDR3 sequence: CASSPGQGNTEAFF. The CDR3 bases are TGTGCCAGCAGCCCCGGACAGGGAAACACTGAAGCTTTCTTT.

The gene calls are TRBV19 and TRBJ2-7; the match to TRBD1 covers 10 bases. Germline V CDR1 and CDR2: LNHDA, SQIVND (reference sequence). Trimming cost V 11 bases and J 5 bases; bases outside gene matches: 12. This CDR3 region has 14 residues. The CDR3 sequence is CAAHPGQGSNEQYF. DNA for the CDR3: TGTGCCGCTCACCCGGGACAGGGGAGCAACGAGCAGTACTTC.

This sequence joins TRBV4-2 and TRBJ2-1; TRBD2 matches 9 bases. Germline trimming cut 0 bases from V and 4 bases from J; bases unmatched to any gene: 1. From germline, CDR1 is LGHNA and CDR2 YNFKEQ. The CDR3 spans 15 residues. The CDR3 sequence: CASSQETSGYNEQFF. CDR3 DNA: TGTGCCAGCAGCCAAGAGACTAGCGGATACAATGAGCAGTTCTTC.

The chain uses TRBV10-3 and TRBJ2-2; no clear D gene. Trimming cost V 6 bases and J 4 bases, with 21 bases left between them. Germline assignment: CDR1 ENHRY and CDR2 SYGVKD. This CDR3 has 17 residues. The CDR3 protein is CAISRDDPRSGTGELFF. The DNA of the CDR3 is TGTGCCATCAGCCGAGACGACCCTCGATCGGGCACCGGGGAGCTGTTTTTT.